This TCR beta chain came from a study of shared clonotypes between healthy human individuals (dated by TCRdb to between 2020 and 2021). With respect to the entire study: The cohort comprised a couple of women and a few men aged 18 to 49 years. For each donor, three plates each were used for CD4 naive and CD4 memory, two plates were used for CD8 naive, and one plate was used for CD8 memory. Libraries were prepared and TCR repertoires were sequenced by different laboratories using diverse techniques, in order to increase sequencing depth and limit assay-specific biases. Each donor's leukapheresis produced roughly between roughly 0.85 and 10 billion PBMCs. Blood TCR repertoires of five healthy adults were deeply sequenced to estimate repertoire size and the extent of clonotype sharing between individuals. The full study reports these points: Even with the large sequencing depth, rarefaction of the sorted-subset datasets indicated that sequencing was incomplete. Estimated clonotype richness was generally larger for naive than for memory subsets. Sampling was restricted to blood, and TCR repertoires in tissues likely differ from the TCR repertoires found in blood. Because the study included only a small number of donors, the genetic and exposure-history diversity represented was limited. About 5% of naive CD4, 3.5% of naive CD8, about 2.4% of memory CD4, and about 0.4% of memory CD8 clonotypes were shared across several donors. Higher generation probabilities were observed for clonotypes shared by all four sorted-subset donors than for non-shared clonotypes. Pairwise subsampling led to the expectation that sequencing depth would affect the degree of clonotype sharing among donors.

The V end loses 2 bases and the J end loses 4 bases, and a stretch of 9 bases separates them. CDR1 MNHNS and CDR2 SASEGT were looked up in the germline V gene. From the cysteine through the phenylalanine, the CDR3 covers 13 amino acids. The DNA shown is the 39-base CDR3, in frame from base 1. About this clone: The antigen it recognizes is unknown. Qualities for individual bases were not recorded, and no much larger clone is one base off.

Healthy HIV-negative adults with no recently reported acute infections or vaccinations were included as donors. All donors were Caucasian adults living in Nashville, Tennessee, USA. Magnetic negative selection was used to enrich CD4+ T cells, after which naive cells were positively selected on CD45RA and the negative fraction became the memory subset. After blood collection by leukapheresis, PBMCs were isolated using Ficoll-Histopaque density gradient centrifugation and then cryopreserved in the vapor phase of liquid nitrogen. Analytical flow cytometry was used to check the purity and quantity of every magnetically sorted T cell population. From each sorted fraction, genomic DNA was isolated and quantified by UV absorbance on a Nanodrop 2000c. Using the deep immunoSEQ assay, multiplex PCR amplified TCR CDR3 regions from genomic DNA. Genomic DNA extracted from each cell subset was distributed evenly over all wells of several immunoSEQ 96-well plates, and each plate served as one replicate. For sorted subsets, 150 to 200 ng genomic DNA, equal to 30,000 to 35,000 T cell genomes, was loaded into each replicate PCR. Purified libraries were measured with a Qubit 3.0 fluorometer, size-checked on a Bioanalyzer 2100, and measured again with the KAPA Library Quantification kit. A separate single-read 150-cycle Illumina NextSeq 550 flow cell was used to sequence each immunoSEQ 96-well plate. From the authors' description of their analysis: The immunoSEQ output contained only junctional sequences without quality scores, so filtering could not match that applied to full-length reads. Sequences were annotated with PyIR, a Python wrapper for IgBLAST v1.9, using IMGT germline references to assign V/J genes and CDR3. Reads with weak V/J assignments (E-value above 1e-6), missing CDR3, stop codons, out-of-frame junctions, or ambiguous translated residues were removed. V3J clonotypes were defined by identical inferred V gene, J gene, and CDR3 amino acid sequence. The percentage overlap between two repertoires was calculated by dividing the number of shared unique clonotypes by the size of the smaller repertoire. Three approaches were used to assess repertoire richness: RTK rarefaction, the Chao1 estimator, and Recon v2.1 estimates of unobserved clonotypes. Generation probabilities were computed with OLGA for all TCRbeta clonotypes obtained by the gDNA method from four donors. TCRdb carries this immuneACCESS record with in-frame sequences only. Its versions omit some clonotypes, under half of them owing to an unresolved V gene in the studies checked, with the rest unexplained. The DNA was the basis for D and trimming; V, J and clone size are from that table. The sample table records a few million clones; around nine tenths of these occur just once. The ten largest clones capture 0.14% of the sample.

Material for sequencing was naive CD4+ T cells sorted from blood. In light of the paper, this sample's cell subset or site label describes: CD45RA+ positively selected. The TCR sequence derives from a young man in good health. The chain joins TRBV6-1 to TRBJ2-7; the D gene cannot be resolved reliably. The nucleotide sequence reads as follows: TGTGCCAGCAGTGAATACAGTGAATACGAGCAGTACTTC. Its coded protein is CASSEYSEYEQYF.